The following is a T cell receptor (beta chain) sequence with its context. Profiled with immunoSEQ multiplex PCR; TCRdb holds only in-frame clones, not every one. The sample yields over 450,000 clones, 75% to 80% seen once. The entry originates in a study of shared T cell receptors in the human thymus. From germline, CDR1 is MNHNS and CDR2 SASEGT. The germline V and J ends were trimmed by 5 bases and 5 bases, with 9 bases remaining between them. The CDR3 is made up of 13 amino acids. The same sample was also used in a study of human thymus T cells. Per that paper: Thymic samples were excised during corrective heart operations.

The clonotype was recovered from a boy in the first two years of life with a congenital heart defect. The chain uses TRBV6-1 and TRBJ2-2; D may be TRBD1 (6 bases). Sequences were obtained from thymocytes. The CDR3 coding sequence is TGTGCCAGCAGTTTACAGGGTACCGGGGAGCTGTTTTTT. This gives the protein CASSLQGTGELFF.